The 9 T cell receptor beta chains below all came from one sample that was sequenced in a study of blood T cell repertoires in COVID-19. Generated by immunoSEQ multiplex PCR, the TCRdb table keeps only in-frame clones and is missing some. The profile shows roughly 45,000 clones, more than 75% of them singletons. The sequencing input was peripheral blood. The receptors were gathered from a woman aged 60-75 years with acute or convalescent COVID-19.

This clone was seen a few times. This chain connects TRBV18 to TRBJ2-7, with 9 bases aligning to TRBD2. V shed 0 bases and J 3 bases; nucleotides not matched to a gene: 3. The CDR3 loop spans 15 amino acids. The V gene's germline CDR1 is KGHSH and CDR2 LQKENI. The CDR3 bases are TGTGCCAGCTCACCACCACTAGCGGGCATCTACGAGCAGTACTTC. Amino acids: CASSPPLAGIYEQYF.

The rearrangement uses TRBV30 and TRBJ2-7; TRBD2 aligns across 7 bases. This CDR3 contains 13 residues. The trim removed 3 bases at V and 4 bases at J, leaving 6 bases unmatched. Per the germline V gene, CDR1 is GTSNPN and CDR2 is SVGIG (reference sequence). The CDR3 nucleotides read TGTGCCTGGAGCAGGGAGGGCCTATACGAGCAGTACTTC. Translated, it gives CAWSREGLYEQYF.

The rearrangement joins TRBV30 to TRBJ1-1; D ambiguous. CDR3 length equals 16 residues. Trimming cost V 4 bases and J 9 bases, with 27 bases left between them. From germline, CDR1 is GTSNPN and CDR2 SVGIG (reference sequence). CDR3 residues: CAWTLPGEGVGGKAFF. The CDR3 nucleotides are TGTGCCTGGACCTTACCCGGGGAAGGCGTGGGAGGTAAAGCTTTCTTT.

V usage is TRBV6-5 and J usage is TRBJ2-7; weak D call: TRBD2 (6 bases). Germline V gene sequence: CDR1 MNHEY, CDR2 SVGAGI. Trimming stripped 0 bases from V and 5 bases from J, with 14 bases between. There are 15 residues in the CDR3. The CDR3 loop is CASSYSGGKGHEQYF. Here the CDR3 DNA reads TGTGCCAGCAGTTACTCGGGCGGGAAAGGGCACGAGCAGTACTTC.

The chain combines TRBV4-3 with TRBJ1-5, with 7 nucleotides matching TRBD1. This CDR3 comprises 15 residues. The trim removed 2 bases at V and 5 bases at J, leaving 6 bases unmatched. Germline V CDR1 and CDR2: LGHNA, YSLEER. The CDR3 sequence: CASSQSTGKDQPQHF. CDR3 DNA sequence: TGCGCCAGCAGCCAATCGACAGGGAAGGATCAGCCCCAGCATTTT.

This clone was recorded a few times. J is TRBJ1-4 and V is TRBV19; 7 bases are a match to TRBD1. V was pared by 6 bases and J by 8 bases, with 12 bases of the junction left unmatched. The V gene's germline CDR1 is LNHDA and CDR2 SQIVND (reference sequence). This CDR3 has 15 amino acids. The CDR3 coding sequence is TGTGCCAGTAGCCCGGACAGGACCGGAGGGGAAAAACTGTTTTTT. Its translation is CASSPDRTGGEKLFF.

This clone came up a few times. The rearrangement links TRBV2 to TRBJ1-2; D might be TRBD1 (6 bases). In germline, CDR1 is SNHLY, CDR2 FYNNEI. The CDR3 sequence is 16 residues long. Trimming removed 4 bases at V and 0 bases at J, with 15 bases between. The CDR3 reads CASSVLTGKTNYGYTF. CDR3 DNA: TGTGCCAGCAGTGTCTTAACAGGGAAAACTAACTATGGCTACACCTTC.

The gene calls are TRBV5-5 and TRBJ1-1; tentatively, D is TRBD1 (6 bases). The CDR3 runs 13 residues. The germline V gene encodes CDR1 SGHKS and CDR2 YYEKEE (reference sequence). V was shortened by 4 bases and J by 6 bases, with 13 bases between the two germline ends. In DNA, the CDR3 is TGTGCCAGCAGCCTCGGGACAAACCCTGAAGCTTTCTTT. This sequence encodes CASSLGTNPEAFF. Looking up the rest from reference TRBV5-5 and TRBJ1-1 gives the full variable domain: DAGVTQSPTHLIKTRGQQVTLRCSPISGHKSVSWYQQVLGQGPQFIFQYYEKEERGRGNFPDRFSARQFPNYSSELNVNALLLGDSALYLCASSLGTNPEAFFGQGTRLTVV.

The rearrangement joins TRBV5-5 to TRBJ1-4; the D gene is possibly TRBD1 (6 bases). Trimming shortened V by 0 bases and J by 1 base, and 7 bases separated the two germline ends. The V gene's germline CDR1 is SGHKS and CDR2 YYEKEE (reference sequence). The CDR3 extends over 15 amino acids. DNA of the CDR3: TGTGCCAGCAGCTTGGAGGGGGTAACTAATGAAAAACTGTTTTTT. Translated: CASSLEGVTNEKLFF.